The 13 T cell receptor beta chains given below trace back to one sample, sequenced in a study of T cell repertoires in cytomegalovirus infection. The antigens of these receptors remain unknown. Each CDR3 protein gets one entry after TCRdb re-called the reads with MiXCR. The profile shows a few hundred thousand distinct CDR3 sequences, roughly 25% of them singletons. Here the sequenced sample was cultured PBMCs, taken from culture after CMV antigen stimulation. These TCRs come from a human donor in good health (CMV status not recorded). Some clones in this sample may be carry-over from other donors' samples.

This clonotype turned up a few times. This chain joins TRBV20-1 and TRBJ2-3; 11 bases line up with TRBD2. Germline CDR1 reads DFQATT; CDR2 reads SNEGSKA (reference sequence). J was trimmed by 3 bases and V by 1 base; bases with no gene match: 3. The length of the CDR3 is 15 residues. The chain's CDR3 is CSARATSGRTDTQYF. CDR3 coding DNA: TGCAGTGCTAGAGCCACTAGCGGGAGAACAGATACGCAGTATTTT.

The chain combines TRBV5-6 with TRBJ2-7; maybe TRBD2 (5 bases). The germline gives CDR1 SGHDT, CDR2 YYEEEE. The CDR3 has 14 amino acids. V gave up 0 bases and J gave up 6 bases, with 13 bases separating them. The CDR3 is CASSLVLASSEQYF. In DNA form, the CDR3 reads TGTGCCAGCAGCTTGGTTCTAGCTAGTAGCGAGCAGTACTTC. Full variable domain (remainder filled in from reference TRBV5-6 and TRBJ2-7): DAGVTQSPTHLIKTRGQQVTLRCSPKSGHDTVSWYQQALGQGPQFIFQYYEEEERQRGNFPDRFSGHQFPNYSSELNVNALLLGDSALYLCASSLVLASSEQYFGPGTRLTVT.

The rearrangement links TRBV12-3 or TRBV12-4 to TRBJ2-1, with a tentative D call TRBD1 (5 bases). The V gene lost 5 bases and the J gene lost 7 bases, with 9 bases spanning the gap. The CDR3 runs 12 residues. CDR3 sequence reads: CASSARGNEQFF. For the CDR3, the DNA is TGTGCCAGCAGTGCAAGGGGTAATGAGCAGTTCTTC.

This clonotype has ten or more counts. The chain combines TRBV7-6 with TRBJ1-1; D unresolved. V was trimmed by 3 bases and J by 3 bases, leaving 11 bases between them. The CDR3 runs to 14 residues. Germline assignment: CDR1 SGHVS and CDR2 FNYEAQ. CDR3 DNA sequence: TGTGCCAGCAGCTTCCGAGGAGGAGACACTGAAGCTTTCTTT. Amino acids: CASSFRGGDTEAFF.

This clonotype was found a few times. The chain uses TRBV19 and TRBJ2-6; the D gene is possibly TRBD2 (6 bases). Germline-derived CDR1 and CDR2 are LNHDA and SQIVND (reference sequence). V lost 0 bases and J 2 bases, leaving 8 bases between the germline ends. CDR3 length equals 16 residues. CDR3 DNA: TGTGCCAGTAGTATAGAAGGAGGGGCTGGGGCCAACGTCCTGACTTTC. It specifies CASSIEGGAGANVLTF.

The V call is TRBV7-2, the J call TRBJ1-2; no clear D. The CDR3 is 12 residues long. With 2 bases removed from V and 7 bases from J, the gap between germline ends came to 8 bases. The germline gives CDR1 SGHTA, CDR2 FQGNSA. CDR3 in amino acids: CASSLYRSGYTF. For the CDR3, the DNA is TGTGCCAGCAGCTTATATAGAAGTGGCTACACCTTC.

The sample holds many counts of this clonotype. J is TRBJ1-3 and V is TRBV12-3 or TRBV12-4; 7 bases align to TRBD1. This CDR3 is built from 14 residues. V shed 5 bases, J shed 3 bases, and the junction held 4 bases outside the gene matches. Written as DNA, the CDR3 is TGTGCCAGCAGTCGACAGGGTAGTGGAAACACCATATATTTT. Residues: CASSRQGSGNTIYF.

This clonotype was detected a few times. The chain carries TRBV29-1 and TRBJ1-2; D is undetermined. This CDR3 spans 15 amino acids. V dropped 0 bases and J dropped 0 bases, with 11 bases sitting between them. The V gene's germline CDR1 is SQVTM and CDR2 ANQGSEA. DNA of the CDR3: TGCAGCGTTGAAGATCTTCGAACCTCTAACTATGGCTACACCTTC. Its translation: CSVEDLRTSNYGYTF.

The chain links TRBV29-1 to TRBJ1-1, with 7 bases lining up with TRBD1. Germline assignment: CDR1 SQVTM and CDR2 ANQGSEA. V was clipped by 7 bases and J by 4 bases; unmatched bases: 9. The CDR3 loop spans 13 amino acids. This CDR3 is CSGATGPSTEAFF. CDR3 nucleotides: TGCAGCGGTGCGACAGGGCCGAGCACTGAAGCTTTCTTT.

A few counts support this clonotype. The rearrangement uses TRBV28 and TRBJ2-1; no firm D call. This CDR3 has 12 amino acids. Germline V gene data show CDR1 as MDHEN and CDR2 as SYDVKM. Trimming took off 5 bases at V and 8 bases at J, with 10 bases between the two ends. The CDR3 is CASSPYSYEQFF. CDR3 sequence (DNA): TGTGCCAGCAGTCCCTATTCCTATGAGCAGTTCTTC.

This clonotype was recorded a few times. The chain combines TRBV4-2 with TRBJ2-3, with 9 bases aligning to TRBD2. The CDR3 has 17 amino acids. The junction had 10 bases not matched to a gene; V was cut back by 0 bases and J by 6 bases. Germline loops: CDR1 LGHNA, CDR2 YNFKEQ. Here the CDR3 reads CASSQDLAGTSPDTQYF. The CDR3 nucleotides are TGTGCCAGCAGCCAAGATTTGGCCGGGACTAGCCCCGATACGCAGTATTTT.

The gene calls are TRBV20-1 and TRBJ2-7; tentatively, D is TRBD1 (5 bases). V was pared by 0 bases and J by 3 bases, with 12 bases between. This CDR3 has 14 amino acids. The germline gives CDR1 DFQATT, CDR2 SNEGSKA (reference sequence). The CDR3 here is CSARDLEQDYEQYF. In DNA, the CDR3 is TGCAGTGCTAGAGATCTTGAACAGGACTACGAGCAGTACTTC.

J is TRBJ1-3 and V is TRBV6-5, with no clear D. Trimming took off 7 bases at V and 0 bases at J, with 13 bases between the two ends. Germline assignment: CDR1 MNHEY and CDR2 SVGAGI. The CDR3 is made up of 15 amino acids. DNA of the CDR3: TGTGCCAGCACCTCCGGCCGCTCCTCTGGAAACACCATATATTTT. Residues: CASTSGRSSGNTIYF.